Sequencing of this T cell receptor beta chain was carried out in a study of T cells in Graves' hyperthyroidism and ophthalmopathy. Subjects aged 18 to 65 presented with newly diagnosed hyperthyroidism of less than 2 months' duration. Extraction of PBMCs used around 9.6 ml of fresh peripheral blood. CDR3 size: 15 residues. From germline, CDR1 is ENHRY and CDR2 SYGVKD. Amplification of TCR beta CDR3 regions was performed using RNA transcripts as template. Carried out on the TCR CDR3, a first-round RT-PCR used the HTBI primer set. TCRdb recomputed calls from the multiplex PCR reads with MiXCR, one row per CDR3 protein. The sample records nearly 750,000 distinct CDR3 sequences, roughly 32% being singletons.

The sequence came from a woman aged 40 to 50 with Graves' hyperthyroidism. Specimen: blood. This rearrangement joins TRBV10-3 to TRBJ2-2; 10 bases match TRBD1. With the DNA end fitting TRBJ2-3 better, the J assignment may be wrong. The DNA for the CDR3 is TGTGCCATCAGTGCAGGGACAGGGGACACAGATACGCAGTATTTT. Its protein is CAISAGTGDTDTQYF.